The 23 T cell receptor beta chains listed next were all sequenced from one sample in a study of T cells in narcolepsy. Data came from immunoSEQ multiplex PCR; TCRdb stores just in-frame clones and leaves some out. The data show tens of thousands of clones, 79% seen once. Sequencing was done on a sample of CD45RA- memory CD4+ T cells from PBMCs. The origin of the receptors is a human donor with narcolepsy.

This clone turned up a few times. The V and J genes are TRBV28 and TRBJ1-5; no firm D call. Germline lookup yields CDR1 MDHEN and CDR2 SYDVKM. CDR3 length: 13 amino acids. As DNA, the CDR3 is TGTCCTATCCCATCCCTTAGCAATCAGCCCCAGCATTTT. It translates to CPIPSLSNQPQHF.

The rearrangement joins TRBV7-9 to TRBJ1-4; 10 positions match TRBD1. Germline trimming cut 5 bases from V and 6 bases from J; bases unmatched to any gene: 3. This CDR3 contains 14 residues. Germline CDR1 SEHNR, CDR2 FQNEAQ (reference sequence). The CDR3 loop reads CASSHGTGDEKLFF. As DNA, the CDR3 is TGTGCCAGCAGCCACGGGACAGGGGATGAAAAACTGTTTTTT.

This chain connects TRBV27 to TRBJ2-7; 9 nucleotides align to TRBD2. This CDR3 comprises 16 residues. The V gene's germline CDR1 is MNHEY and CDR2 SMNVEV (reference sequence). Losses at the gene ends were 8 bases for V and 4 bases for J; bases not matched to a gene: 15. The CDR3 protein is CASGQVGGGARYEQYF. The CDR3 DNA is TGTGCCAGCGGCCAGGTTGGCGGGGGGGCCCGATACGAGCAGTACTTC.

This clone was seen a few times. The chain is built from TRBV6-5 and TRBJ2-1, with 11 bases lining up with TRBD1. Germline trimming cut 6 bases from V and 6 bases from J; bases unmatched to any gene: 4. This CDR3 region has 14 residues. CDR1 is MNHEY, CDR2 SVGAGI, per germline. The CDR3 here is CASRTGTGGNEQFF. Written as DNA, the CDR3 is TGTGCCAGCAGGACCGGGACAGGGGGCAATGAGCAGTTCTTC.

J is TRBJ2-1 and V is TRBV30; D remains unclear. The V and J ends lost 2 bases and 4 bases respectively, with 6 bases between them. CDR3 length: 12 residues. In germline, CDR1 is GTSNPN, CDR2 SVGIG (reference sequence). The CDR3 DNA sequence: TGTGCCTGGAGTTACCGATACAATGAGCAGTTCTTC. Its protein product is CAWSYRYNEQFF. The full variable domain, rest sourced from reference TRBV30 and TRBJ2-1, is SQTIHQWPATLVQPVGSPLSLECTVEGTSNPNLYWYRQAAGRGLQLLFYSVGIGQISSEVPQNLSASRPQDRQFILSSKKLLLSDSGFYLCAWSYRYNEQFFGPGTRLTVL.

The genes are TRBV7-9 and TRBJ1-5; 8 bases match TRBD1. CDR1 SEHNR and CDR2 FQNEAQ come from the germline V gene (reference sequence). V lost 5 bases, J lost 10 bases, and 4 bases stayed unmatched. There are 12 residues in the CDR3. CDR3 bases: TGTGCCAGCAGCCGGACAGGGTATCCCCAGCATTTT. Protein product: CASSRTGYPQHF.

The chain carries TRBV19 and TRBJ1-5; 8 bases align to TRBD1. J lost 7 bases, V lost 5 bases, and 7 bases had no gene match. This CDR3 has 14 amino acids. Germline-derived CDR1 and CDR2 are LNHDA and SQIVND (reference sequence). In nucleotides, the CDR3 is TGTGCCAGTAGTTCGACAGGGGCTGGGCAGCCCCAGCATTTT. This encodes CASSSTGAGQPQHF.

The CDR3 nucleotides read TGCGCCAGCAGCCTCGAGACCGGGGACAGGGGCTACGAGCAGTACTTC. This translates into CASSLETGDRGYEQYF. The chain is built from TRBV5-1 and TRBJ2-7; 10 positions agree with TRBD1. This CDR3 is 16 amino acids long. Per the germline V gene, CDR1 is SGHRS and CDR2 is YFSETQ. V dropped 4 bases and J dropped 3; count of bases not matched to a gene: 10.

This chain joins TRBV5-1 and TRBJ2-1, with D unclear. This CDR3 region has 17 residues. CDR1 is SGHRS, CDR2 YFSETQ, per germline. V shed 2 bases and J shed 0 bases, with 15 bases lying between them. The CDR3 is CASSLNPAPSSYNEQFF. The CDR3 DNA sequence: TGCGCCAGCAGCTTAAATCCGGCGCCGAGCTCCTACAATGAGCAGTTCTTC. Full variable domain (missing parts from reference TRBV5-1 and TRBJ2-1): KAGVTQTPRYLIKTRGQQVTLSCSPISGHRSVSWYQQTPGQGLQFLFEYFSETQRNKGNFPGRFSGRQFSNSRSEMNVSTLELGDSALYLCASSLNPAPSSYNEQFFGPGTRLTVL.

The V call is TRBV10-2, the J call TRBJ1-2; maybe TRBD1 (6 bases). Germline CDR1 reads WSHSY; CDR2 reads SAAADI. The CDR3 runs 13 residues. V was trimmed by 6 bases and J by 8 bases, leaving 16 bases between them. This CDR3 reads CASSVGGAQGYTF. The CDR3 DNA reads as TGCGCCAGCAGCGTTGGGGGGGCCCAAGGCTACACCTTC.

This chain uses TRBV29-1 with TRBJ1-1, with 10 bases lining up with TRBD1. Losses at the gene ends were 4 bases for V and 5 bases for J; bases not matched to a gene: 7. The CDR3 totals 14 residues. Germline lookup yields CDR1 SQVTM and CDR2 ANQGSEA. The CDR3: CSVALTGGWTEAFF. The CDR3 bases are TGCAGCGTTGCCCTGACAGGGGGCTGGACTGAAGCTTTCTTT.

The V call is TRBV7-9, the J call TRBJ1-2, with a tentative D call TRBD1 (5 bases). Looked up from germline, CDR1 is SEHNR and CDR2 is FQNEAQ (reference sequence). V was clipped by 6 bases and J by 4 bases, with 21 bases between them. The length of the CDR3 is 16 residues. As DNA, the CDR3 is TGTGCCAGCAGAAGGGGCGGTGGAGGAAAATTCTATGGCTACACCTTC. Protein sequence: CASRRGGGGKFYGYTF.

V is TRBV10-2 and J is TRBJ1-1; no firm D call. The V end was cut by 3 bases, the J end by 0 bases, with 8 bases between. The CDR3 sequence is 14 residues long. Per germline, CDR1 WSHSY and CDR2 SAAADI. The CDR3 is CASSDHHMNTEAFF. The DNA of the CDR3 is TGCGCCAGCAGTGACCATCACATGAACACTGAAGCTTTCTTT.

The chain is built from TRBV25-1 and TRBJ2-5, with unresolved D. The end of the DNA fits TRBJ2-7 better, so the J call may be wrong. CDR1 and CDR2 from the germline V gene are MGHDK and SYGVNS. The CDR3 runs 14 residues. The CDR3 is CASSRESGAYEQYF. CDR3 bases: TGTGCCAGCAGTCGAGAAAGTGGAGCCTACGAGCAGTACTTC.

The chain couples TRBV6-4 to TRBJ2-3; a possible D gene is TRBD2 (6 bases). The CDR3 is made up of 16 amino acids. Germline CDR1 MRHNA, CDR2 SNTAGT. V was pared by 4 bases and J by 2 bases, with 16 bases between. CDR3 protein: CASSARAGGATDTQYF. CDR3 bases: TGTGCCAGCAGTGCAAGGGCCGGGGGAGCCACAGATACGCAGTATTTT.

The V and J genes are TRBV5-1 and TRBJ2-1, with 14 bases lining up with TRBD2. The germline V gene has CDR1 SGHRS and CDR2 YFSETQ. V shed 4 bases, J shed 8 bases, and the junction held 11 bases outside the gene matches. This CDR3 comprises 17 residues. The CDR3 DNA follows: TGCGCCAGCAGCCGATATGGGACTAGCGGGAGTGGCGATGAGCAGTTCTTC. Translated, it gives CASSRYGTSGSGDEQFF.

The rearrangement links TRBV11-3 to TRBJ1-4; TRBD1 matches 8 bases. Germline-derived CDR1 and CDR2 are SGHNT and YENEEA. J was trimmed by 13 bases and V by 5 bases; bases with no gene match: 12. The CDR3 has 14 residues. The CDR3 DNA is TGTGCCAGCAGCGCAAAGACAACAGGGGGTACACTGTTTTTT. The encoded protein is CASSAKTTGGTLFF.

The J gene is TRBJ2-5, the V gene TRBV2, with D maybe TRBD1 (5 bases). Matching the DNA end better, TRBJ2-7 makes the J call doubtful. The CDR3 loop spans 14 amino acids. CDR1 SNHLY and CDR2 FYNNEI come from the germline V gene. The CDR3 is CASSEQGPSGEQYF. CDR3 nucleotide sequence: TGTGCCAGCAGTGAACAGGGCCCCTCCGGCGAGCAGTACTTC.

This sequence joins TRBV11-1 and TRBJ2-7; D ambiguous. The CDR3 covers 12 residues. Germline V lookup: CDR1 SGHAT, CDR2 FQDESV (reference sequence). Trimming removed 5 bases at V and 7 bases at J, with 12 bases between. The CDR3 DNA is TGTGCCAGCAGCCCACCCGGGCGTGAGCAGTACTTC. Its protein product is CASSPPGREQYF.

The chain couples TRBV6-1 to TRBJ1-1; D unresolved. This CDR3 spans 13 amino acids. Germline V lookup: CDR1 MNHNS, CDR2 SASEGT. With 5 bases removed from V and 1 base from J, the gap between germline ends came to 8 bases. The CDR3 loop reads CASSKFKNTEAFF. The CDR3 DNA follows: TGTGCCAGCAGTAAGTTCAAGAACACTGAAGCTTTCTTT.

J is TRBJ2-1 and V is TRBV9; TRBD2 might be the D (6 bases). V dropped 4 bases and J dropped 5 bases, with 25 bases sitting between them. Germline assignment: CDR1 SGDLS and CDR2 YYNGEE. This CDR3 is built from 18 residues. CDR3 residues: CASSPPPLAERSHNEQFF. The CDR3 nucleotides are TGTGCCAGCAGCCCCCCCCCGTTAGCGGAAAGGTCCCACAATGAGCAGTTCTTC.

The rearrangement links TRBV5-1 to TRBJ2-5; D not certain. The J call could be wrong; TRBJ2-7 is a better fit for the DNA end. Germline CDR1 and CDR2: SGHRS and YFSETQ. CDR3 size: 14 residues. CDR3 sequence: CASGWVGASYEQYF. CDR3 in DNA: TGCGCCAGCGGCTGGGTAGGAGCTTCCTACGAGCAGTACTTC.

V is TRBV14 and J is TRBJ2-7; TRBD2 is a possible D gene (5 bases). V lost 4 bases and J 3 bases, leaving 13 bases between the germline ends. CDR1 is SGHDN and CDR2 is FVKESK in the germline V gene. The CDR3 contains 14 residues. Here the CDR3 DNA reads TGTGCCAGCAGCCCAGCCGGGATTCTCTACGAGCAGTACTTC. This sequence encodes CASSPAGILYEQYF.